The 23 T cell receptor beta chains below were found in one sample sequenced in a study of blood T cell repertoires in COVID-19. Produced via immunoSEQ multiplex PCR; TCRdb's table is partial and in-frame only. The sample holds just under 350,000 clones, about 90% seen once. What was sequenced was peripheral blood. These receptors all stem from a woman in her sixties or seventies with COVID-19, enrolled during active disease.

J is TRBJ2-5 and V is TRBV13; 8 bases fit TRBD2. CDR1 PRHDT and CDR2 FYEKMQ come from the germline V gene (reference sequence). The ends lost 3 bases at V and 5 bases at J; junction bases unmatched: 14. The length of the CDR3 is 17 residues. CDR3 in DNA: TGTGCCAGCAGCTTGTACGGGGGGGCCCCGGGTAGGGAGACCCAGTACTTC. Translation gives CASSLYGGAPGRETQYF. Complete variable domain (other parts from reference TRBV13 and TRBJ2-5): AAGVIQSPRHLIKEKRETATLKCYPIPRHDTVYWYQQGPGQDPQFLISFYEKMQSDKGSIPDRFSAQQFSDYHSELNMSSLELGDSALYFCASSLYGGAPGRETQYFGPGTRLLVL.

This clone was seen just once. The V and J genes are TRBV5-8 and TRBJ2-2; TRBD2 aligns across 7 bases. V trimming: 4 bases; J trimming: 4 bases; junction bases outside the gene matches: 7. Germline V gene lookup returns CDR1 SGHTS and CDR2 YDEGEE. The CDR3 is made up of 15 amino acids. Here the CDR3 reads CASSLGSGGTGELFF. The CDR3 bases are TGTGCCAGCAGCCTGGGTTCGGGGGGCACCGGGGAGCTGTTTTTT.

J is TRBJ2-7 and V is TRBV3-1 (or the pseudogene TRBV3-2), with D unresolved. The V end lost 6 bases, the J end lost 4 bases, and 10 bases lay between the germline ends. The CDR3 has 12 residues. Germline V gene lookup returns CDR1 LGHDT and CDR2 YNNKEL (reference sequence). CDR3 in DNA: TGTGCCAGCAGTCTTTGGCTTTACGAGCAGTACTTC. It is translated as CASSLWLYEQYF.

The gene calls are TRBV15 and TRBJ2-7; D might be TRBD1 (6 bases). This CDR3 contains 17 residues. The germline gives CDR1 LNHNV, CDR2 YYDKDF (reference sequence). V lost 0 bases, J lost 0 bases, and 15 bases lay in between. The CDR3 sequence is CATSRDFRDTSSYEQYF. CDR3 DNA sequence: TGTGCCACCAGCAGAGATTTCCGGGACACAAGCTCCTACGAGCAGTACTTC.

The chain recombines TRBV7-9 with TRBJ2-3; D might be TRBD2 (6 bases). V dropped 4 bases and J dropped 5 bases, with 19 bases sitting between them. This CDR3 has 16 residues. Germline CDR1 reads SEHNR; CDR2 reads FQNEAQ (reference sequence). CDR3 DNA: TGTGCCAGCAGCTCACCCCCGGCGGGGTATGGAGATACGCAGTATTTT. It codes for CASSSPPAGYGDTQYF.

The CDR3 region has the DNA TGTGCCAGCAGTCGGGAGGGGGCGAACACTGAAGCTTTCTTT. Translated: CASSREGANTEAFF. The chain employs TRBV2 and TRBJ1-1; 7 bases are shared with TRBD1. Germline CDR1 SNHLY, CDR2 FYNNEI. V dropped 5 bases and J dropped 1; count of bases not matched to a gene: 4. The CDR3 has 14 residues.

The rearrangement joins TRBV18 to TRBJ1-3; D uncertain. This CDR3 spans 16 amino acids. V lost 2 bases, J lost 8 bases, and 19 bases lay in between. The germline gives CDR1 KGHSH, CDR2 LQKENI. CDR3 nucleotides: TGTGCCAGCTCACCAATGACACCTGCCCCGGGAGACACCATATATTTT. It codes for CASSPMTPAPGDTIYF.

This chain joins TRBV5-4 and TRBJ2-6, with D perhaps matching TRBD1 (5 bases). The V gene lost 3 bases and the J gene lost 0 bases, with 7 bases spanning the gap. CDR1 SGHNT and CDR2 YYREEE come from the germline V gene (reference sequence). The CDR3 covers 15 residues. The CDR3 here is CASSYDSSGANVLTF. The CDR3 DNA sequence: TGTGCCAGCAGCTACGACAGCTCTGGGGCCAACGTCCTGACTTTC.

The chain couples TRBV3-1 (or the pseudogene TRBV3-2) to TRBJ1-1, with 8 positions matching TRBD1. The CDR3 is made up of 15 amino acids. Germline V gives CDR1 LGHDT, CDR2 YNNKEL (reference sequence). V dropped 3 bases and J dropped 2; count of bases not matched to a gene: 5. The CDR3 protein is CASSQGTGGNTEAFF. The CDR3 DNA is TGTGCCAGCAGCCAGGGAACAGGGGGAAACACTGAAGCTTTCTTT.

The genes are TRBV24-1 and TRBJ2-1; TRBD1 might be the D (6 bases). The V gene lost 3 bases and the J gene lost 7 bases, with 12 bases spanning the gap. Germline assignment: CDR1 KGHDR and CDR2 SFDVKD. The CDR3 consists of 14 residues. The chain's CDR3 is CATSDGTLGNEQFF. CDR3 coding DNA: TGTGCCACCAGTGATGGGACACTGGGGAATGAGCAGTTCTTC.

The CDR3 sequence is CASSNRGQNEKLFF. CDR3 nucleotides: TGTGCCAGCAGCAATCGCGGACAAAATGAAAAACTGTTTTTT. This chain uses TRBV6-6 with TRBJ1-4; D is possibly TRBD1 (5 bases). CDR3 size: 14 residues. V was shortened by 6 bases and J by 5 bases, with 13 bases between the two germline ends. Per germline, CDR1 MNHNY and CDR2 SVGAGI (reference sequence).

This chain uses TRBV19 with TRBJ1-5; unclear D gene. The germline V gene has CDR1 LNHDA and CDR2 SQIVND (reference sequence). The CDR3 contains 15 residues. Trimming left V 5 bases short and J 4 bases short, with 15 bases between. The CDR3 DNA reads as TGTGCCAGTAGTCCCGGACTTGTTAGGAATCAGCCCCAGCATTTT. Translated, it gives CASSPGLVRNQPQHF.

The rearrangement joins TRBV19 to TRBJ2-7, with 7 bases aligning to TRBD2. The J segment lost 3 bases and the V segment lost 4 bases, leaving 6 bases of the junction unmatched. Germline V gene sequence: CDR1 LNHDA, CDR2 SQIVND (reference sequence). There are 14 residues in the CDR3. CDR3 sequence: CASSRGDYHYEQYF. The CDR3 DNA follows: TGTGCCAGTAGTAGGGGGGACTACCACTACGAGCAGTACTTC.

V gene TRBV7-8 combines with J gene TRBJ2-3; D gene ambiguous. The CDR3 consists of 20 residues. Germline loops: CDR1 SGHVS, CDR2 FQNEAQ. V was cut by 1 base and J by 3 bases, with 26 bases left in between. CDR3 sequence (DNA): TGTGCCAGCAGCTTAGACTTCGAAGCTGTATTAATCCCCAGGACAGATACGCAGTATTTT. Its translation: CASSLDFEAVLIPRTDTQYF. The full variable domain, rest sourced from reference TRBV7-8 and TRBJ2-3, is GAGVSQSPRYKVAKRGQDVALRCDPISGHVSLFWYQQALGQGPEFLTYFQNEAQLDKSGLPSDRFFAERPEGSVSTLKIQRTQQEDSAVYLCASSLDFEAVLIPRTDTQYFGPGTRLTVL.

This rearrangement joins TRBV29-1 to TRBJ1-2, with D perhaps matching TRBD1 (6 bases). Germline loops: CDR1 SQVTM, CDR2 ANQGSEA. The CDR3 has 14 residues. The V and J ends lost 4 bases and 4 bases respectively, with 16 bases between them. The CDR3 sequence is CSVVVSGDPYGYTF. The CDR3 bases are TGCAGCGTTGTGGTTTCAGGGGACCCCTATGGCTACACCTTC.

The chain is built from TRBV7-8 and TRBJ1-5, with no clear D. The CDR3 is made up of 13 amino acids. Between the trimmed V and J ends, which lost 0 bases and 8 bases, there was a span of 8 bases. Germline V gene sequence: CDR1 SGHVS, CDR2 FQNEAQ. In DNA form, the CDR3 reads TGTGCCAGCAGCTTAGCGTCTAGAGAGCCCCAGCATTTT. Translating it yields CASSLASREPQHF.

The chain joins TRBV7-2 to TRBJ2-5; perhaps TRBD1 as D (5 bases). Germline V lookup: CDR1 SGHTA, CDR2 FQGNSA. There are 15 residues in the CDR3. Trimming removed 0 bases from V and 5 bases from J, with 13 bases in between. CDR3 amino acids: CASSLAPGFRETQYF. CDR3 nucleotides: TGTGCCAGCAGCTTAGCGCCAGGGTTCCGGGAGACCCAGTACTTC.

V gene TRBV11-3 combines with J gene TRBJ2-7, with 8 bases lining up with TRBD2. Trimming at V came to 6 bases and at J to 0 bases, leaving 4 bases not matched to a gene. Germline lookup yields CDR1 SGHNT and CDR2 YENEEA. The CDR3 has 14 amino acids. The DNA of the CDR3 is TGTGCCAGCAGGAAGCGGGGGCTCTCCTACGAGCAGTACTTC. This sequence encodes CASRKRGLSYEQYF.

V and J are TRBV6-5 and TRBJ1-1, with D possibly TRBD1 on 5 matching bases. The CDR3 is 14 residues long. CDR1 and CDR2 (germline): MNHEY, SVGAGI. Trimming took 1 base from V and 3 from J, leaving 9 bases between them. The CDR3 nucleotides are TGTGCCAGCAGTTACTGGGGCAGCGACACTGAAGCTTTCTTT. As protein: CASSYWGSDTEAFF.

The CDR3 region is CASSERTGSNQPQHF. The DNA of the CDR3 is TGTGCCAGCAGTGAACGCACAGGCAGCAATCAGCCCCAGCATTTT. V usage is TRBV2 and J usage is TRBJ1-5, with a weak D call TRBD1 (5 bases). Between the trimmed V and J ends, which lost 2 bases and 1 base, there was a span of 9 bases. There are 15 residues in the CDR3. Germline V lookup: CDR1 SNHLY, CDR2 FYNNEI.

The V call is TRBV19, the J call TRBJ2-7; D perhaps matches TRBD2 (6 bases). This CDR3 spans 13 amino acids. Germline V gives CDR1 LNHDA, CDR2 SQIVND (reference sequence). Trimming shortened V by 5 bases and J by 5 bases, and 13 bases separated the two germline ends. CDR3 coding DNA: TGTGCCAGTAGTTTTTCATGGGGGGACGAGCAGTACTTC. Protein product: CASSFSWGDEQYF.

In DNA form, the CDR3 reads TGTGCCTGGAGTAGAGAATCGCTCGCTGAAGCTTTCTTT. Encoded protein: CAWSRESLAEAFF. The chain employs TRBV30 and TRBJ1-1; no firm D call. Germline CDR1 reads GTSNPN; CDR2 reads SVGIG (reference sequence). V gave up 2 bases and J gave up 6 bases, with 13 bases separating them. This CDR3 has 13 amino acids.

The V and J genes are TRBV24-1 and TRBJ2-1; TRBD1 matches 9 bases. V dropped 5 bases and J dropped 6; count of bases not matched to a gene: 7. Germline CDR1 KGHDR, CDR2 SFDVKD. The CDR3 loop spans 15 amino acids. DNA for the CDR3: TGTGCCACCAGTGGGATTCCGGGACAGGGCAATGAGCAGTTCTTC. The encoded protein is CATSGIPGQGNEQFF.